These 10 T cell receptor beta chains were sequenced from one sample in a study of blood T cell repertoires in COVID-19. Method: immunoSEQ multiplex PCR; TCRdb's copy keeps in-frame clones and lacks some. The sample records 75,000 to 100,000 clones, 80% to 90% being singletons. The specimen sequenced was peripheral blood. The receptor set was obtained from a woman older than 75 with acute or convalescent COVID-19.

The sample holds a few counts of this clone. J is TRBJ2-2 and V is TRBV2, with 13 nucleotides matching TRBD2. Per germline, CDR1 SNHLY and CDR2 FYNNEI. Trimming cost V 4 bases and J 1 base; bases outside gene matches: 3. The CDR3 spans 17 residues. The CDR3 region is CASSGLAGGVNTGELFF. For the CDR3, the DNA is TGTGCCAGCAGTGGACTAGCGGGGGGCGTGAACACCGGGGAGCTGTTTTTT.

The chain couples TRBV18 to TRBJ2-5, with D hard to call. This CDR3 comprises 13 residues. Trimming left V 3 bases short and J 1 base short, with 6 bases between. Germline CDR1 is KGHSH and CDR2 is LQKENI. The CDR3 reads CASSPGSQETQYF. The CDR3 DNA follows: TGTGCCAGCTCACCTGGCTCCCAAGAGACCCAGTACTTC.

This clone was recorded a few times. The J gene is TRBJ2-5, the V gene TRBV14; 9 bases fit TRBD1. The germline CDR1 and CDR2 sequences are SGHDN and FVKESK. The CDR3 loop spans 16 amino acids. The V segment lost 5 bases and the J segment 5 bases; nucleotides outside the gene matches: 12. In DNA form, the CDR3 reads TGTGCCAGCAGCGGCGACAGGGGGAGGGTCTGGGAGACCCAGTACTTC. Protein sequence: CASSGDRGRVWETQYF.

The chain recombines TRBV19 with TRBJ2-7; TRBD1 might be the D (5 bases). Deletions cut 4 bases from V and 2 bases from J, with 12 bases between. The germline CDR1 and CDR2 sequences are LNHDA and SQIVND (reference sequence). CDR3 length: 14 amino acids. The DNA of the CDR3 is TGTGCCAGTAGTACGCCAGGGAATGCCTACGAGCAGTACTTC. Amino acid sequence: CASSTPGNAYEQYF.

The J gene is TRBJ2-2, the V gene TRBV10-3, with D possibly TRBD1 on 5 matching bases. CDR1 ENHRY and CDR2 SYGVKD come from the germline V gene. Trimming pared 0 bases from V and 0 bases from J, leaving 5 bases between. The CDR3 is made up of 15 amino acids. The CDR3 reads CAISESTANTGELFF. The CDR3 nucleotides read TGTGCCATCAGTGAGTCGACAGCGAACACCGGGGAGCTGTTTTTT.

CDR3 sequence: CASTEQGGATGELFF. The CDR3 DNA follows: TGTGCCAGCACCGAACAGGGGGGGGCAACCGGGGAGCTGTTTTTT. The V and J genes are TRBV7-6 and TRBJ2-2, with D possibly TRBD1 on 8 matching bases. Trimming stripped 7 bases from V and 5 bases from J, with 17 bases between. Germline V CDR1 and CDR2: SGHVS, FNYEAQ. This CDR3 comprises 15 residues.

This clone was seen only once. The J gene is TRBJ1-4, the V gene TRBV12-3 or TRBV12-4; 7 bases are a match to TRBD1. CDR3 length: 13 amino acids. J was trimmed by 6 bases and V by 5 bases; bases with no gene match: 3. The DNA for the CDR3 is TGTGCCAGCAGTGGGACAGACCATGAAAAACTGTTTTTT. Its protein is CASSGTDHEKLFF.

The chain employs TRBV11-2 and TRBJ1-4; possible D gene TRBD1, 5 bases. V shed 5 bases and J shed 2 bases, with 9 bases lying between them. The CDR3 is 14 residues long. Germline loops: CDR1 SGHAT, CDR2 FQNNGV. The CDR3 bases are TGTGCCAGCAGCACGGAGGGGACTAATGAAAAACTGTTTTTT. Residues: CASSTEGTNEKLFF.

This clone was counted once. The chain links TRBV4-1 to TRBJ2-5; perhaps TRBD2 as D (5 bases). This CDR3 is 14 amino acids long. CDR1 MGHRA and CDR2 YSYEKL come from the germline V gene. V shed 0 bases and J shed 4 bases, with 9 bases lying between them. DNA of the CDR3: TGCGCCAGCAGCCAAGATTCGGGGAGAGAGACCCAGTACTTC. Protein: CASSQDSGRETQYF.

This chain uses TRBV12-5 with TRBJ2-1, with 9 positions matching TRBD1. Germline V CDR1 and CDR2: LGHNT, FRNRAP. CDR3 length: 16 amino acids. J was trimmed by 1 base and V by 7 bases; bases with no gene match: 8. CDR3 loop: CASARTGEGSYNEQFF. The DNA for the CDR3 is TGTGCTAGTGCCCGGACAGGGGAGGGTTCCTACAATGAGCAGTTCTTC.